Listed here are 11 T cell receptor beta chains from one sample, sequenced in a study of cytomegalovirus exposure and HLA in healthy donors. PCR used 60 Vbeta primers and 13 Jbeta primers. The protocol was immunoSEQ multiplex PCR, while the TCRdb copy is restricted to in-frame clones and leaves out a portion. The table includes 120,000 to 150,000 clones, around 79% detected once. Specimen: PBMCs. Every receptor here comes from a man between 18 and 29 years old in good health and CMV-seronegative.

This clone was detected a few times. The V and J genes are TRBV2 and TRBJ1-2, with TRBD1 matching over 7 bases. CDR1 SNHLY and CDR2 FYNNEI come from the germline V gene. The V segment lost 6 bases and the J segment 4 bases; nucleotides outside the gene matches: 11. This CDR3 has 15 residues. CDR3 coding DNA: TGTGCCAGCAGGGGTCCCGAGGGGGCCCTCTATGGCTACACCTTC. It is translated as CASRGPEGALYGYTF.

The DNA for the CDR3 is TGTGCCAGCAGCTTAGAGGAGGGATTAACCTACGAGCAGTACTTC. As protein: CASSLEEGLTYEQYF. The chain has TRBV7-2 and TRBJ2-7; a weak D match, TRBD2 (6 bases). Germline-derived CDR1 and CDR2 are SGHTA and FQGNSA. Trimming pared 1 base from V and 2 bases from J, leaving 12 bases between. This CDR3 contains 15 residues.

The chain links TRBV19 to TRBJ1-5; TRBD1 aligns across 10 bases. CDR1 and CDR2 (germline): LNHDA, SQIVND (reference sequence). The CDR3 has 16 residues. V shed 4 bases, J shed 5 bases, and the junction held 8 bases outside the gene matches. The CDR3 loop reads CASSRGTGEIDQPQHF. The CDR3 DNA reads TGTGCCAGTAGTAGGGGGACAGGGGAAATCGATCAGCCCCAGCATTTT.

This clone was found a few times. The J gene is TRBJ1-1, the V gene TRBV2; D perhaps matches TRBD1 (5 bases). Trimming cost V 7 bases and J 2 bases, with 11 bases left between them. Germline V gives CDR1 SNHLY, CDR2 FYNNEI. This CDR3 has 13 residues. The CDR3 DNA sequence: TGTGCCAGCACTAAGGACATTAACACTGAAGCTTTCTTT. Translating gives CASTKDINTEAFF.

In its sample, this clone was seen a few times. The gene calls are TRBV7-2 and TRBJ1-2; 8 nucleotides match TRBD1. With V trimmed by 6 bases and J by 5 bases, 11 bases remained unmatched. Germline loops: CDR1 SGHTA, CDR2 FQGNSA. The CDR3 runs 15 residues. CDR3 nucleotide sequence: TGTGCCAGCAGAACAAAGACAGGGGAATTTTATGGCTACACCTTC. Translated: CASRTKTGEFYGYTF.

This clone was seen a few times. The chain combines TRBV4-1 with TRBJ1-2; TRBD1 matches at 10 bases. Germline CDR1 and CDR2: MGHRA and YSYEKL. Trimming took 1 base from V and 2 from J; bases not matched to a gene: 4. The CDR3 contains 16 residues. This CDR3 reads CASSQARQGANYGYTF. The CDR3 region has the DNA TGCGCCAGCAGCCAAGCGCGACAGGGGGCCAACTATGGCTACACCTTC.

The J gene is TRBJ1-2, the V gene TRBV5-6; the D gene is possibly TRBD1 (5 bases). Deletions cut 0 bases from V and 2 bases from J, with 11 bases between. Germline V gene sequence: CDR1 SGHDT, CDR2 YYEEEE. This CDR3 is built from 15 residues. The CDR3: CASSLEGQVNYGYTF. DNA for the CDR3: TGTGCCAGCAGCTTGGAGGGGCAAGTCAACTATGGCTACACCTTC.

This clone turned up a few times. The V call is TRBV5-4, the J call TRBJ1-1; the D is unclear. This CDR3 is 13 amino acids long. Germline CDR1 reads SGHNT; CDR2 reads YYREEE (reference sequence). With 0 bases removed from V and 4 bases from J, the gap between germline ends came to 7 bases. The CDR3 here is CASSLDILTEAFF. The CDR3 region has the DNA TGTGCCAGCAGCTTGGACATCCTCACTGAAGCTTTCTTT.

This clone was seen only a few times. The chain recombines TRBV4-3 with TRBJ1-4; D remains unclear. The V gene lost 0 bases and the J gene lost 8 bases, with 10 bases spanning the gap. This CDR3 is 14 amino acids long. Germline V gene lookup returns CDR1 LGHNA and CDR2 YSLEER. The CDR3 bases are TGCGCCAGCAGCCAAGAAATTAGTCGGGAAAAACTGTTTTTT. Translation: CASSQEISREKLFF.

The V and J genes are TRBV27 and TRBJ2-1, with 9 bases that match TRBD1. Trimming removed 2 bases from V and 5 bases from J; junction bases left unmatched: 4. From germline, CDR1 is MNHEY and CDR2 SMNVEV (reference sequence). This CDR3 comprises 15 residues. This CDR3 reads CASSLGGTGNNEQFF. The DNA of the CDR3 is TGTGCCAGCAGTTTAGGTGGGACAGGGAACAATGAGCAGTTCTTC.

The chain recombines TRBV11-2 with TRBJ2-1; 10 bases map to TRBD1. The CDR3 extends over 19 amino acids. Per the germline V gene, CDR1 is SGHAT and CDR2 is FQNNGV. V lost 0 bases and J lost 5; bases outside the gene matches: 13. CDR3 loop: CASSLESLSTGGIDNEQFF. The CDR3 bases are TGTGCCAGCAGCTTAGAGTCCCTGTCGACAGGGGGCATCGACAATGAGCAGTTCTTC.